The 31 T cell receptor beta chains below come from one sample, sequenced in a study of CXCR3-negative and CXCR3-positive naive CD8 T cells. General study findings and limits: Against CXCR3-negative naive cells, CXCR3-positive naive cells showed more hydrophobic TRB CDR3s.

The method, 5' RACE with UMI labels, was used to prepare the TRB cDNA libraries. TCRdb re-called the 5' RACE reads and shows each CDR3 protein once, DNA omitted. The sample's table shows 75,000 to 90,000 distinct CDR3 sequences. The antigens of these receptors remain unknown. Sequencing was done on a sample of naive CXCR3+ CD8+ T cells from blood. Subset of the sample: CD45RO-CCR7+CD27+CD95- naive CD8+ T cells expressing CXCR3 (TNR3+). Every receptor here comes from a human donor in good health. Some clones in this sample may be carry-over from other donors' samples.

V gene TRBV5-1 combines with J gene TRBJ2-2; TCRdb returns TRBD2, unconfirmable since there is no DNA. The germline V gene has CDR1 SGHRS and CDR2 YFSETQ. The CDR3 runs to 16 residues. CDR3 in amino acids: CASSLTGGKNTGELFF. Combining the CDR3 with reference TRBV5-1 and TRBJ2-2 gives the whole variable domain KAGVTQTPRYLIKTRGQQVTLSCSPISGHRSVSWYQQTPGQGLQFLFEYFSETQRNKGNFPGRFSGRQFSNSRSEMNVSTLELGDSALYLCASSLTGGKNTGELFFGEGSRLTVL.

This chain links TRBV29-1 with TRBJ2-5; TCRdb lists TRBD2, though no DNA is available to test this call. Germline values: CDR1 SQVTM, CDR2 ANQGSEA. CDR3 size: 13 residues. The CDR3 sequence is CSVEDLAVETQYF.

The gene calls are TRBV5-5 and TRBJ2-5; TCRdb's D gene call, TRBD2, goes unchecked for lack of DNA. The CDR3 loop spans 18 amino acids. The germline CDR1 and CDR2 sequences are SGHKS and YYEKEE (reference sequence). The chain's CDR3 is CASSFGVAGGPPRETQYF.

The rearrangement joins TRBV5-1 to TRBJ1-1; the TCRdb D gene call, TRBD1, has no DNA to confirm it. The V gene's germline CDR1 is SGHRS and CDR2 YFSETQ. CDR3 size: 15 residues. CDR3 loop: CASSLTGAVNTEAFF.

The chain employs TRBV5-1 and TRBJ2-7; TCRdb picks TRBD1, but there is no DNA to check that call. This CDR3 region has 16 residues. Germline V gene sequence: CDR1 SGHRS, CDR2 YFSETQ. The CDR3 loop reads CASSYIDGTVSYEQYF.

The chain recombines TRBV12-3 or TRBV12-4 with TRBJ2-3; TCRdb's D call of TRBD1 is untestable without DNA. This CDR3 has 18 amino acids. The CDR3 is CASSPVAGASRGTDTQYF.

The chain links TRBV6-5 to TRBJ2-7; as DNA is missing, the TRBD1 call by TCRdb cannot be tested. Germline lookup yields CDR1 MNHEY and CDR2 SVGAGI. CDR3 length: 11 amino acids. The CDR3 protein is CASRGEYEQYF.

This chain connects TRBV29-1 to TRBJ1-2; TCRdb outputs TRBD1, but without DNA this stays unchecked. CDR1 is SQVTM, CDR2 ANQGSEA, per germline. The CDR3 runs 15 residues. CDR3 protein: CSVEDIRDRDYGYTF.

The chain's CDR3 is CASSQGYRGDTDTQYF. V usage is TRBV14 and J usage is TRBJ2-3; the D gene TCRdb calls, TRBD1, cannot be checked with no DNA. CDR1 is SGHDN, CDR2 FVKESK, per germline. The CDR3 is made up of 16 amino acids. Based on the CDR3 plus reference TRBV14 and TRBJ2-3, the full variable domain is EAGVTQFPSHSVIEKGQTVTLRCDPISGHDNLYWYRRVMGKEIKFLLHFVKESKQDESGMPNNRFLAERTGGTYSTLKVQPAELEDSGVYFCASSQGYRGDTDTQYFGPGTRLTVL.

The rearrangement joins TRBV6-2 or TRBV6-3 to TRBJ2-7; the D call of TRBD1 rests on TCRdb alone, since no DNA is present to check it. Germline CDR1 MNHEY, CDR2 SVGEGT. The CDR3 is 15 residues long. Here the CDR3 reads CASSSNRGGSYEQYF.

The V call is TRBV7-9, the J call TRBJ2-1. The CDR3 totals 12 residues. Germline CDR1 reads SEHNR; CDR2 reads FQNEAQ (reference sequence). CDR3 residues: CASSSSVNGQFF. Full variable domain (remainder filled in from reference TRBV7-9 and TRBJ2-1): DTGVSQNPRHKITKRGQNVTFRCDPISEHNRLYWYRQTLGQGPEFLTYFQNEAQLEKSRLLSDRFSAERPKGSFSTLEIQRTEQGDSAMYLCASSSSVNGQFFGPGTRLTVL.

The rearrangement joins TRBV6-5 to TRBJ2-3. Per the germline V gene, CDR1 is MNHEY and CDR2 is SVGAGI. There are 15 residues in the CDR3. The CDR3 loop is CASQHLVYGGDTQYF.

The CDR3 is CASSLGRDSTYEQYF. V usage is TRBV5-1 and J usage is TRBJ2-7; TCRdb proposes TRBD2, but this gene call is untestable without DNA. CDR3 size: 15 residues. Germline values: CDR1 SGHRS, CDR2 YFSETQ.

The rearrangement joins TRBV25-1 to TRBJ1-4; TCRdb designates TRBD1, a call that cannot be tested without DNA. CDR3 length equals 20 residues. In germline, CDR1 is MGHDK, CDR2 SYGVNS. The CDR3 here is CASSEFIGDRGMMSDEKLFF. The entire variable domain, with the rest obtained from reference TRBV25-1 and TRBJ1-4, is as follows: EADIYQTPRYLVIGTGKKITLECSQTMGHDKMYWYQQDPGMELHLIHYSYGVNSTEKGDLSSESTVSRIRTEHFPLTLESARPSHTSQYLCASSEFIGDRGMMSDEKLFFGSGTQLSVL.

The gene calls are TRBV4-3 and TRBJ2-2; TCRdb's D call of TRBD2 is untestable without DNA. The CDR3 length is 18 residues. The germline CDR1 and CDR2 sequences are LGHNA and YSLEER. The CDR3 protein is CASSQDWRREPNTGELFF.

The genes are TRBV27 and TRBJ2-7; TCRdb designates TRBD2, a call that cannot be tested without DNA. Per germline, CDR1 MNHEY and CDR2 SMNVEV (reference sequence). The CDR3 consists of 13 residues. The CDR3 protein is CASTQGAGGEQYF.

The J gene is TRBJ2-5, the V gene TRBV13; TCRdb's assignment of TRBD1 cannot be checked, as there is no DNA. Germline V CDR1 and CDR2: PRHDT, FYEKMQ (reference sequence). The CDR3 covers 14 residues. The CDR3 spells CAISHRGLGETQYF. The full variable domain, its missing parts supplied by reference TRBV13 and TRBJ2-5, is AAGVIQSPRHLIKEKRETATLKCYPIPRHDTVYWYQQGPGQDPQFLISFYEKMQSDKGSIPDRFSAQQFSDYHSELNMSSLELGDSALYFCAISHRGLGETQYFGPGTRLLVL.

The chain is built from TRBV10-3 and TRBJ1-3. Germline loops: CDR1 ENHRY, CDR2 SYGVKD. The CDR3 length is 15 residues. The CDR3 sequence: CAIRTSDSSGNTIYF.

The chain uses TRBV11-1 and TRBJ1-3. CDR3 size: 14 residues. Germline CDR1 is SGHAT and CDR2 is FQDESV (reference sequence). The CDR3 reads CASSQSSSGNTIYF.

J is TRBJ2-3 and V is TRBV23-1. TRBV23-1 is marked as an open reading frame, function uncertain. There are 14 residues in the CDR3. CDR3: CASSHLDSTDTQYF.

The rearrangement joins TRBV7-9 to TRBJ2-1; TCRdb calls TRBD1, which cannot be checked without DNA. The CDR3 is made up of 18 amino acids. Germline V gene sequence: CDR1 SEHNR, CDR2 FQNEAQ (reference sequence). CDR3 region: CASSLSDGQLHRDNEQFF. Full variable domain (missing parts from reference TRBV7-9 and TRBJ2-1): DTGVSQNPRHKITKRGQNVTFRCDPISEHNRLYWYRQTLGQGPEFLTYFQNEAQLEKSRLLSDRFSAERPKGSFSTLEIQRTEQGDSAMYLCASSLSDGQLHRDNEQFFGPGTRLTVL.

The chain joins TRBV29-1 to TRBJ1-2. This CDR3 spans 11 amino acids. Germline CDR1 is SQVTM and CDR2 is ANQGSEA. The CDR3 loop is CSVESPYGYTF.

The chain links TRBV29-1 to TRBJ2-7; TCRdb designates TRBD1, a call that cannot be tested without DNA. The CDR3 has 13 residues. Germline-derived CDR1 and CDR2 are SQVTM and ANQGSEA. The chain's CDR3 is CSAWDRESYEQYF.

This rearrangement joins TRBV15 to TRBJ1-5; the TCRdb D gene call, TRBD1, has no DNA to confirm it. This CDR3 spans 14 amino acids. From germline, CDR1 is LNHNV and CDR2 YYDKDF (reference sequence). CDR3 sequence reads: CATEGEGSNQPQHF. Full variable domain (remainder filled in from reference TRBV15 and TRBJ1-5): DAMVIQNPRYQVTQFGKPVTLSCSQTLNHNVMYWYQQKSSQAPKLLFHYYDKDFNNEADTPDNFQSRRPNTSFCFLDIRSPGLGDTAMYLCATEGEGSNQPQHFGDGTRLSIL.

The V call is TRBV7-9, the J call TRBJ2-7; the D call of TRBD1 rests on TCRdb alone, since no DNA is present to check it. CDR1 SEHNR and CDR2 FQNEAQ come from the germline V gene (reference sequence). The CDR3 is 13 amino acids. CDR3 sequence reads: CASSYTGVYEQYF.

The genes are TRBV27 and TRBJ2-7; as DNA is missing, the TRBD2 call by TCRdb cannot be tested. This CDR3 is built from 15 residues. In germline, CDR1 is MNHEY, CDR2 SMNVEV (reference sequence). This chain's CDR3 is CASSLSAGSLYEQYF.

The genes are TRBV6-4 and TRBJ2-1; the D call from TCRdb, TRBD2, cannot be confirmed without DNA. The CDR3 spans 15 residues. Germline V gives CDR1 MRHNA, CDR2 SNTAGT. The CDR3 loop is CASSPGTSGGNEQFF.

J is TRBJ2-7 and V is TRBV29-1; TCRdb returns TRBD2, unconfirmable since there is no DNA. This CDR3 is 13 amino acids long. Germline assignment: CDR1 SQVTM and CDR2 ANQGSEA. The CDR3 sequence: CSVGLAGGYEQYF.

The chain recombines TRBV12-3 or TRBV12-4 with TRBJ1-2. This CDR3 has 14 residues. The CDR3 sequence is CASSLNGIGYGYTF.

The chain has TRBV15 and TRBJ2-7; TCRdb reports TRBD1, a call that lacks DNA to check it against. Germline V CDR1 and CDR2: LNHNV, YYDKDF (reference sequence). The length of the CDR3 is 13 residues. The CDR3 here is CATQDSTFYEQYF.

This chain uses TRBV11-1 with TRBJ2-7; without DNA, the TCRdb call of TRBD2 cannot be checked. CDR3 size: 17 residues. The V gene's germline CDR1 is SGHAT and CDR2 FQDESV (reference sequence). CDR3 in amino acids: CASSLTTGLAGDYEQYF.